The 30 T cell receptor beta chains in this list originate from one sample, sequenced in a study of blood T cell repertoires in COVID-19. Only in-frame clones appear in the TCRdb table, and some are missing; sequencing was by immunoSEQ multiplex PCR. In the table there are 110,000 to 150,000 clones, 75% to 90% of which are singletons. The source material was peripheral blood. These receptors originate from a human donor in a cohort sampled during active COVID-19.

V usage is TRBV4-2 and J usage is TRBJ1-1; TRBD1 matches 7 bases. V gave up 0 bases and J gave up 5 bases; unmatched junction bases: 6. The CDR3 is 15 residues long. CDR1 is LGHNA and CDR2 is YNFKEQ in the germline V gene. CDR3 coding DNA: TGTGCCAGCAGCCAAGAGACAGGGAGGTGGACTGAAGCTTTCTTT. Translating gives CASSQETGRWTEAFF.

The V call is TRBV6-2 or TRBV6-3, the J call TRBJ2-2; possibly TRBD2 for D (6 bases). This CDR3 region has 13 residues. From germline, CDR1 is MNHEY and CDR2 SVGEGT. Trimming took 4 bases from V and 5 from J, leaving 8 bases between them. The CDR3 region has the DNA TGTGCCAGCAGTTTAGGAGGGACCGGGGAGCTGTTTTTT. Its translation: CASSLGGTGELFF.

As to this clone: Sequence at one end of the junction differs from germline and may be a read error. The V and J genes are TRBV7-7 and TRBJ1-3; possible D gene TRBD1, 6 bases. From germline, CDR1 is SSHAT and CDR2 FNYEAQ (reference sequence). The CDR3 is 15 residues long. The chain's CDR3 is CASSPDRSSGNTIYF. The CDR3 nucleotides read TGTGCTAGCAGCCCCGACAGGAGCTCTGGAAACACCATATATTTT.

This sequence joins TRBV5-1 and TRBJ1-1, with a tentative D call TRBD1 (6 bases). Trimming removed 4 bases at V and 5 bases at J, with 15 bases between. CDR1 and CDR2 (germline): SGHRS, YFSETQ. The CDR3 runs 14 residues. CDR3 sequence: CASSGDTGRTEAFF. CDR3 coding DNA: TGCGCCAGCAGCGGGGACACAGGTAGAACTGAAGCTTTCTTT.

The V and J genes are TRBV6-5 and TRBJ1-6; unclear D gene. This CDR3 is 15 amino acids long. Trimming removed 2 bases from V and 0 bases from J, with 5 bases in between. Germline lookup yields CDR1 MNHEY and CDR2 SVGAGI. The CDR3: CASSYLSSYNSPLHF. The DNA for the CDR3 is TGTGCCAGCAGTTACCTCAGCTCCTATAATTCACCCCTCCACTTT.

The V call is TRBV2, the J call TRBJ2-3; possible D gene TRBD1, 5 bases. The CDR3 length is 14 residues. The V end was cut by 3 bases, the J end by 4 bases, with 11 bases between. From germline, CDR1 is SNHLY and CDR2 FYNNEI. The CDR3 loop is CASSDGAPPDTQYF. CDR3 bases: TGTGCCAGCAGTGATGGGGCACCCCCAGATACGCAGTATTTT. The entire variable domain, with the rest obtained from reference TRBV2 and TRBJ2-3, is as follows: EPEVTQTPSHQVTQMGQEVILRCVPISNHLYFYWYRQILGQKVEFLVSFYNNEISEKSEIFDDQFSVERPDGSNFTLKIRSTKLEDSAMYFCASSDGAPPDTQYFGPGTRLTVL.

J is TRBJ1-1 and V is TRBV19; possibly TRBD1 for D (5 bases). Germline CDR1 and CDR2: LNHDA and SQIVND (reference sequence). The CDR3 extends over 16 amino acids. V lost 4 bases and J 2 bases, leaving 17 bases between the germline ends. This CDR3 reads CASSKNSGFGNTEAFF. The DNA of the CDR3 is TGTGCCAGTAGTAAAAATTCAGGGTTTGGAAACACTGAAGCTTTCTTT.

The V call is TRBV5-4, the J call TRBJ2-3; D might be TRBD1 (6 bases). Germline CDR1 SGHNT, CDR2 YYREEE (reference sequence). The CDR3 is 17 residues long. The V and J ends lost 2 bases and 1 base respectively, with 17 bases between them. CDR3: CASSLGSTGFRTDTQYF. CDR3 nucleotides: TGTGCCAGCAGCTTAGGATCGACAGGTTTCCGCACAGATACGCAGTATTTT.

Written as DNA, the CDR3 is TGTGCCAGCAGTCCAGACAGGGATCGATATGGCTACACCTTC. Translating it yields CASSPDRDRYGYTF. The chain employs TRBV2 and TRBJ1-2; 7 positions match TRBD1. Germline assignment: CDR1 SNHLY and CDR2 FYNNEI. The CDR3 has 14 amino acids. With 5 bases clipped from V and 5 bases from J, the junction kept 8 bases outside the gene matches.

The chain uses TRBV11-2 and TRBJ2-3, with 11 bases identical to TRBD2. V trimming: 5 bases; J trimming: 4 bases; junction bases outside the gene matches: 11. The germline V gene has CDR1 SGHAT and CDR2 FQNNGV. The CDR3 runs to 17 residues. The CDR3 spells CASSARLTSGIPDTQYF. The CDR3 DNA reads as TGTGCCAGCAGCGCAAGGCTGACTAGCGGGATCCCAGATACGCAGTATTTT.

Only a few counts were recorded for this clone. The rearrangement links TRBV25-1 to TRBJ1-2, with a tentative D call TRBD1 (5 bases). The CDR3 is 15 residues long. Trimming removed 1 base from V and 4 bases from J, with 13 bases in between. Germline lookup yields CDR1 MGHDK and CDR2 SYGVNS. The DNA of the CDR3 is TGTGCCAGCAGTGAATTCGGGGGTCGCGGCTATGGCTACACCTTC. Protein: CASSEFGGRGYGYTF.

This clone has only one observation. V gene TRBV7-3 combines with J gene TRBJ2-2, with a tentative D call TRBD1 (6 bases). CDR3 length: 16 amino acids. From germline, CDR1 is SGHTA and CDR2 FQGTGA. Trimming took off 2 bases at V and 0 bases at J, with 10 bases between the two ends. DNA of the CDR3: TGTGCCAGCAGCTTAGACAGGAGTACGAACACCGGGGAGCTGTTTTTT. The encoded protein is CASSLDRSTNTGELFF. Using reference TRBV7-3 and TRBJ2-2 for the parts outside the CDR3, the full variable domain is GAGVSQTPSNKVTEKGKYVELRCDPISGHTALYWYRQSLGQGPEFLIYFQGTGAADDSGLPNDRFFAVRPEGSVSTLKIQRTERGDSAVYLCASSLDRSTNTGELFFGEGSRLTVL.

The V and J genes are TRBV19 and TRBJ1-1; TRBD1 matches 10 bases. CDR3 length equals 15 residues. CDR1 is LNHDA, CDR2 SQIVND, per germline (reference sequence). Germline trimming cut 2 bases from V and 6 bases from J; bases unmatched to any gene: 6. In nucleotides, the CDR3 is TGTGCCAGTAGTATAACCGGACAGGGGGTATCTGAAGCTTTCTTT. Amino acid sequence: CASSITGQGVSEAFF.

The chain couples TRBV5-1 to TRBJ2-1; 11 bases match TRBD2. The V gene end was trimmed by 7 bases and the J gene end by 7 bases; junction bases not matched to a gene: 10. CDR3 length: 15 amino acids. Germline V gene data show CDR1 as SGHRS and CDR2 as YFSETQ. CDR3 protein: CASRPRLAGKNEQFF. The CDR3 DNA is TGCGCCAGCCGCCCCCGACTAGCGGGAAAGAATGAGCAGTTCTTC.

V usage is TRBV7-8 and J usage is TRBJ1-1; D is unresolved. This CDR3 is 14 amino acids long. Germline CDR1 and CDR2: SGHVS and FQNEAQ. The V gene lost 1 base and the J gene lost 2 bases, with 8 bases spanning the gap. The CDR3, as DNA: TGTGCCAGCAGCTTAGGGCGGGTAAACACTGAAGCTTTCTTT. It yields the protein CASSLGRVNTEAFF.

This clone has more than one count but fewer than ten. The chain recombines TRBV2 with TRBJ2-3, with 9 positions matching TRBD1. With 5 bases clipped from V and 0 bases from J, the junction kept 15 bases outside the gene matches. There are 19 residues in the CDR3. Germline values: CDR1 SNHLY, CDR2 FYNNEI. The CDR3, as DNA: TGTGCCAGCAGTCGATCCGGGACAGGGACACCAACTAGCACAGATACGCAGTATTTT. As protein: CASSRSGTGTPTSTDTQYF.

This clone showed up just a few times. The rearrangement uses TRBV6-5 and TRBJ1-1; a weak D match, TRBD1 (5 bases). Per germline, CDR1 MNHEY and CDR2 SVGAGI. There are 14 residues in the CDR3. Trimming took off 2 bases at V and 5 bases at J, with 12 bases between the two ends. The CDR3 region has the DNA TGTGCCAGCAGTTACGAATCAGGGAGGACTGAAGCTTTCTTT. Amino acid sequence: CASSYESGRTEAFF.

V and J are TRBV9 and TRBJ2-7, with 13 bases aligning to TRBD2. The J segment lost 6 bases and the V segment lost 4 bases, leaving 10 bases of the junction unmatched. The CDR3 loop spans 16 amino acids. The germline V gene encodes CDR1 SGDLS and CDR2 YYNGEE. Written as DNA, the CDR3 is TGTGCCAGCAGCCCACGACTAGCGGGGGGCATCCCCGAGCAGTACTTC. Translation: CASSPRLAGGIPEQYF.

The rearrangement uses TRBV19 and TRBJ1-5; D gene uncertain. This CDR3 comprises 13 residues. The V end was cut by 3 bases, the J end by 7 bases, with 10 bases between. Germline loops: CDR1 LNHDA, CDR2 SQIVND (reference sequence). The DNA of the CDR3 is TGTGCCAGTAGTATTGCGGAGGACCAGCCCCAGCATTTT. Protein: CASSIAEDQPQHF.

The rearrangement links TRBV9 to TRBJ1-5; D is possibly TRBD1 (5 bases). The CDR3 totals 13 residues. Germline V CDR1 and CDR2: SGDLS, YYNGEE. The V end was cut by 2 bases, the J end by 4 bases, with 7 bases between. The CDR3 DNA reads TGTGCCAGCAGCGTGGGGCAGAATCAGCCCCAGCATTTT. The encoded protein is CASSVGQNQPQHF.

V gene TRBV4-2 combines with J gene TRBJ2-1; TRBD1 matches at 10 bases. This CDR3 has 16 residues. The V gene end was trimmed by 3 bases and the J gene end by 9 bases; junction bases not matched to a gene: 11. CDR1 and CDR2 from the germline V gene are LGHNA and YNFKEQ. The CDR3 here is CASSHSPGQGPGEQFF. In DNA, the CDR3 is TGTGCCAGCAGCCACTCTCCGGGACAGGGGCCGGGTGAGCAGTTCTTC.

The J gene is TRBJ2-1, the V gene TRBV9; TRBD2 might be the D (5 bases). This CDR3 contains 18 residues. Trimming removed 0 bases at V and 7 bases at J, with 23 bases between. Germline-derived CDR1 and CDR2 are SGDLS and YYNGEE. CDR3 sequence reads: CASSVEPGFGLAVNEQFF. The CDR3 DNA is TGTGCCAGCAGCGTAGAACCCGGGTTTGGGCTAGCCGTAAATGAGCAGTTCTTC.

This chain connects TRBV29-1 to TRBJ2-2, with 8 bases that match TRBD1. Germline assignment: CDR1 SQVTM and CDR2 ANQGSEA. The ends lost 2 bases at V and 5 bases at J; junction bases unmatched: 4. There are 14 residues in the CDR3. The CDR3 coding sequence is TGCAGCGTTGAACTCAGGGGGCGGACCGGGGAGCTGTTTTTT. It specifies CSVELRGRTGELFF.

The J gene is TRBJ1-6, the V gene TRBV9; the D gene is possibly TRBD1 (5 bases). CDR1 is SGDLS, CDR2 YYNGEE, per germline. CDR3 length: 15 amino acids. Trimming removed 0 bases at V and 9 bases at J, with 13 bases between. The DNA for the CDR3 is TGTGCCAGCAGCGTAGCAGGGCAGGGTGGTTCACCCCTCCACTTT. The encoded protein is CASSVAGQGGSPLHF. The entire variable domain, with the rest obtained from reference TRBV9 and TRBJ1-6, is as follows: DSGVTQTPKHLITATGQRVTLRCSPRSGDLSVYWYQQSLDQGLQFLIQYYNGEERAKGNILERFSAQQFPDLHSELNLSSLELGDSALYFCASSVAGQGGSPLHFGNGTRLTVT.

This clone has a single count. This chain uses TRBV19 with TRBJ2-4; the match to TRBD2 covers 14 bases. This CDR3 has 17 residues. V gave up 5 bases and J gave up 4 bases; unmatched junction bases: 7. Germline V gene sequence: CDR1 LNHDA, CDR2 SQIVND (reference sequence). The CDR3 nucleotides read TGTGCCAGTAGTCCGGGGGGACTAGCGGGGGTAAAAAACATTCAGTACTTC. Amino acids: CASSPGGLAGVKNIQYF.

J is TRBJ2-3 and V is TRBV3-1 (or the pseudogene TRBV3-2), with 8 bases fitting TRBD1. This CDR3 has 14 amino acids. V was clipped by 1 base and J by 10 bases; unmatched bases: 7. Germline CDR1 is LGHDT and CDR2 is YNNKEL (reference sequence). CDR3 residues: CASSQVAQGGSQYF. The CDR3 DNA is TGTGCCAGCAGCCAAGTCGCACAGGGGGGTTCGCAGTATTTT.

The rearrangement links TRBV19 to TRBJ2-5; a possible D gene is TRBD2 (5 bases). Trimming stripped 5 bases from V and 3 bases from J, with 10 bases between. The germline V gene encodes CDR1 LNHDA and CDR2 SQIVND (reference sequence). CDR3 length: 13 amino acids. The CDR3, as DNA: TGTGCCAGTAGTCTAATCGGGGAAGAGACCCAGTACTTC. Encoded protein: CASSLIGEETQYF. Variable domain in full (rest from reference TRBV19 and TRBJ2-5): DGGITQSPKYLFRKEGQNVTLSCEQNLNHDAMYWYRQDPGQGLRLIYYSQIVNDFQKGDIAEGYSVSREKKESFPLTVTSAQKNPTAFYLCASSLIGEETQYFGPGTRLLVL.

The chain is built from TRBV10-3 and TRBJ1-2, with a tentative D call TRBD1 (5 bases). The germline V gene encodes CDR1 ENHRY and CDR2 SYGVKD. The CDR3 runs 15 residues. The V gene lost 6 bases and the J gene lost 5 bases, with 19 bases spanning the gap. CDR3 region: CAISAEAVGGYGYTF. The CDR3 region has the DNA TGTGCCATCAGCGCCGAGGCGGTCGGGGGGTATGGCTACACCTTC.

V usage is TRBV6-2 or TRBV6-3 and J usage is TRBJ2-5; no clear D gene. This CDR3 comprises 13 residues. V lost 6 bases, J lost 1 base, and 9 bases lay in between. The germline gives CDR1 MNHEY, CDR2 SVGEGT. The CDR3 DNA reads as TGTGCCAGCAGCTGGTCACTCCAAGAGACCCAGTACTTC. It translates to CASSWSLQETQYF.

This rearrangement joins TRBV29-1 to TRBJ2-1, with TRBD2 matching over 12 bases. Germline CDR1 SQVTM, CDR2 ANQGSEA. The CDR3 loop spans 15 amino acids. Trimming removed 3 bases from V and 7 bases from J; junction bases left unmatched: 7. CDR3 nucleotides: TGCAGCGTTGAGACACTAGCGGGAGGATTGAATGAGCAGTTCTTC. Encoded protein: CSVETLAGGLNEQFF.